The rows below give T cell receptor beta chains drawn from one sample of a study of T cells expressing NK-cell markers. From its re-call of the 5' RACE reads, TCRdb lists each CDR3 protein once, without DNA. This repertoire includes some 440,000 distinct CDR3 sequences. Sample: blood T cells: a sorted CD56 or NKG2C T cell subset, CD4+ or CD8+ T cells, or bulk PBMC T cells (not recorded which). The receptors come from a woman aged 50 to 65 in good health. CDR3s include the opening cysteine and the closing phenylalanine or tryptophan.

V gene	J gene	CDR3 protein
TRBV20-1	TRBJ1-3	CSARGQGGGNTIYF
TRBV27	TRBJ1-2	CASSSSDRAFYGYTF
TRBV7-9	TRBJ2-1	CASSLFSLWEGSYNEQFF
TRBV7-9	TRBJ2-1	CAGVRVNEQFF
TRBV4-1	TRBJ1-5	CASSQLTGGLGQPQHF
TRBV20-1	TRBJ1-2	CSARKGVQGNYGYTF
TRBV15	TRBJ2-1	CATSSPGLASVGNEQFF
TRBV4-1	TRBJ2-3	CASRGAGGSDTQYF
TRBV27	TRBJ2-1	CASSILAGARGEQFF
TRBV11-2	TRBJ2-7	CASSLGGTPTVEQYF
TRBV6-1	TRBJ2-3	CAGQGQDTQYF
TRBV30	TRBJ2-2	CAWSLRGFPGELFF
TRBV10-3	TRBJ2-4	CAISGGDSLRNIQYF
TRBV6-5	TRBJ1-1	CASTRTGALNTEAFF
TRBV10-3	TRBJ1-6	CAISERQTAGNSPLHF
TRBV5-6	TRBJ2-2	CASSFLSGTYTGELFF
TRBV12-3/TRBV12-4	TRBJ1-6	CASSLTLNNSPLHF
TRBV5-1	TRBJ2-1	CASSLVLFNEQFF
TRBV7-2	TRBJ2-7	CASSLVGTSGRDEQYF
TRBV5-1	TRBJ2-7	CASSPWSREDYEQYF
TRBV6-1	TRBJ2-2	CASSEGLPGLGNTGELFF
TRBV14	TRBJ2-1	CASSQLVGLVMDEQFF
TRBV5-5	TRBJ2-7	CASSFEAYEQYF
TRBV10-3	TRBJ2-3	CAIGEPETDTQYF
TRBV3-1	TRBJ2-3	CASSPIPGLGTDTQYF
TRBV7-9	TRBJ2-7	CASSPVLVEQYF
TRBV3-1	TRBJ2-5	CATVGTGGGETQYF
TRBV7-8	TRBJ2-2	CASSFSGTGASANTGELFF
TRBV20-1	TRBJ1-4	CSAKGARAEKLFF
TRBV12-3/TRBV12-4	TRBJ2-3	CASSGNSGRAADTQYF
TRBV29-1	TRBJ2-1	CSVEDRAGGPNEQFF
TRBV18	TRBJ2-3	CASSPRGAATDTQYF
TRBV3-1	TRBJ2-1	CASSSRLSSGPVGDEQFF
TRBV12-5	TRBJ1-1	CASGQGGKNTEAFF